Listed here are 6 T cell receptor beta chains from one sample, sequenced in a study of T cells after yellow fever vaccination. One entry per CDR3 protein, called by TCRdb with MiXCR from the 5' RACE reads. The table has around 120,000 distinct CDR3 sequences, around 15% seen once. The sample here was CD8+ T cells sorted from PBMCs, taken 5 days after the yellow fever booster vaccination. The receptors were gathered from a man aged 18 to 35 who received the YFV17D yellow fever vaccine.

This clonotype came up a few times. CDR3 protein: CSARDGFGGTGELFF. The CDR3 region has the DNA TGCAGTGCTAGAGATGGGTTCGGGGGCACCGGGGAGCTGTTTTTT. The V and J genes are TRBV20-1 and TRBJ2-2; possibly TRBD2 for D (6 bases). CDR3 length equals 15 residues. The V gene's germline CDR1 is DFQATT and CDR2 SNEGSKA (reference sequence). V gave up 0 bases and J gave up 4 bases, with 12 bases separating them.

This chain uses TRBV3-1 with TRBJ1-5; 7 nucleotides match TRBD1. CDR1 is LGHDT and CDR2 is YNNKEL in the germline V gene (reference sequence). Trimming at V came to 3 bases and at J to 0 bases, leaving 11 bases not matched to a gene. This CDR3 comprises 18 residues. CDR3 loop: CASSQERDSLYSNQPQHF. The CDR3 nucleotides read TGTGCCAGCAGCCAGGAAAGGGACAGTCTATATAGCAATCAGCCCCAGCATTTT.

A few counts support this clonotype. V usage is TRBV12-3 or TRBV12-4 and J usage is TRBJ2-5; possibly TRBD1 or TRBD2 for D (5 bases each). V was clipped by 5 bases and J by 4 bases, with 14 bases between them. The CDR3 loop spans 14 amino acids. The CDR3 coding sequence is TGTGCCAGCAGTGGGACGACGAATGGAGAGACCCAGTACTTC. It specifies CASSGTTNGETQYF.

The CDR3 here is CASSQTFSGGADEQFF. DNA for the CDR3: TGTGCCAGCAGCCAGACCTTTAGCGGGGGGGCCGATGAGCAGTTCTTC. The chain combines TRBV4-2 with TRBJ2-1; 11 bases map to TRBD2. From germline, CDR1 is LGHNA and CDR2 YNFKEQ. V lost 3 bases to trimming and J lost 8 bases; unmatched junction nucleotides: 9. The CDR3 is 16 amino acids.

This clonotype appeared many times. This chain links TRBV28 with TRBJ2-1; 9 bases align to TRBD1. There are 15 residues in the CDR3. V lost 7 bases to trimming and J lost 9 bases; unmatched junction nucleotides: 13. The germline CDR1 and CDR2 sequences are MDHEN and SYDVKM. The CDR3 region has the DNA TGTGCCAGCACTTCACAGGGGGCGCGAGGGATTGAGCAGTTCTTC. This codes for CASTSQGARGIEQFF. Based on the CDR3 plus reference TRBV28 and TRBJ2-1, the full variable domain is DVKVTQSSRYLVKRTGEKVFLECVQDMDHENMFWYRQDPGLGLRLIYFSYDVKMKEKGDIPEGYSVSREKKERFSLILESASTNQTSMYLCASTSQGARGIEQFFGPGTRLTVL.

This chain connects TRBV27 to TRBJ2-2; perhaps D is TRBD1 or TRBD2 (5 bases each). Trimming left V 5 bases short and J 7 bases short, with 14 bases between. This CDR3 contains 14 residues. Germline V gives CDR1 MNHEY, CDR2 SMNVEV (reference sequence). CDR3 nucleotides: TGTGCCAGCAGTCCCGGGACCGCCCTCGGGGAGCTGTTTTTT. Encoded protein: CASSPGTALGELFF.